This T cell receptor beta chain was sequenced during a study of long-term antiretroviral therapy in people with HIV. Comment on this clone: Its target is not known.

Germline V gives CDR1 SGHTA, CDR2 FQGNSA. The CDR3 has 14 residues. With 6 bases removed from V and 7 bases from J, the gap between germline ends came to 18 bases. A v3.0 immunoSEQ assay was performed at survey level. Profiling relied on immunoSEQ multiplex PCR, and the TCRdb table lists in-frame clones only, not all of them. The sample lists just over 15,000 clones, roughly 80% occurring once. In the United States, treatment was given to all participants with HIV. Study conclusions and caveats: Within the repertoire, clones expanded before ART were dominant at all time points.

Sequenced here: unsorted PBMCs, sampled just before starting antiretroviral therapy. This sequence joins TRBV7-2 and TRBJ1-2; D gene uncertain. The TCR comes from a man aged 40-49 years with HIV. For the CDR3, the DNA is TGTGCCAGCAGTTCCGGCTTTCCCGCAGGTGGCTACACCTTC. This gives the protein CASSSGFPAGGYTF.